The sequence of this T cell receptor beta chain was determined in a study of identical twins. Study-wide results and caveats: Findings depended on cross-sectional statistics rather than tracking the same donors. Weaker excess twin sharing was observed in beta out-of-frame sequences. Monozygotic twins shared more out-of-frame TCR alpha than recombination models predicted.

Many counts were recorded for this clonotype. Its target is not known. TCRdb reprocessed the 5' RACE reads with MiXCR, giving one entry per CDR3 protein. Of hundreds of thousands of distinct CDR3 sequences listed, around 5.7% are singletons. V lost 2 bases, J lost 6 bases, and 9 bases lay in between. CDR1 and CDR2 from the germline V gene are SGDLS and YYNGEE. There are 13 residues in the CDR3. The V and J genes are TRBV9 and TRBJ2-1; possible D gene TRBD1, 5 bases. This sequence was found in a man younger than 35 in good health. Material for sequencing was naive T cells sorted from blood. For the CDR3, the DNA is TGTGCCAGCAGCGTTGCCGACAGCAATGAGCAGTTCTTC. Its translation: CASSVADSNEQFF. The variable domain in full, completed from reference TRBV9 and TRBJ2-1, reads DSGVTQTPKHLITATGQRVTLRCSPRSGDLSVYWYQQSLDQGLQFLIQYYNGEERAKGNILERFSAQQFPDLHSELNLSSLELGDSALYFCASSVADSNEQFFGPGTRLTVL.